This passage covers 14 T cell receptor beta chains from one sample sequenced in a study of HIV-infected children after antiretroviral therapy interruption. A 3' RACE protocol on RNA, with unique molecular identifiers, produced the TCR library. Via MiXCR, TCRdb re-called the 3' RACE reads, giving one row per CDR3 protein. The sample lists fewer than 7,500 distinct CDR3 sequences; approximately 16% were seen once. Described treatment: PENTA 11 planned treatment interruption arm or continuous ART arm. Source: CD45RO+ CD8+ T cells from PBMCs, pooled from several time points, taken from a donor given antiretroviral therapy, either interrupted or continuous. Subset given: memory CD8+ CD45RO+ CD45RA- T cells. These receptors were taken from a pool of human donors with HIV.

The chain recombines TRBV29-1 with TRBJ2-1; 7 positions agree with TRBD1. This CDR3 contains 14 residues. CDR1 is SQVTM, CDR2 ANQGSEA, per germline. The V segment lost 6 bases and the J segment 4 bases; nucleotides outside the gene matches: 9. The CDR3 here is CSVRQGGSYNEQFF. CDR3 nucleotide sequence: TGCAGCGTGCGACAGGGCGGCAGTTACAATGAGCAGTTCTTC.

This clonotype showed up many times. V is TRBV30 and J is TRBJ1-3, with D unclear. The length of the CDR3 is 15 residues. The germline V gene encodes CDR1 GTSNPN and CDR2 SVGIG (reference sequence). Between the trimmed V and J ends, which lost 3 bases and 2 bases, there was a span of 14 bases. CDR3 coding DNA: TGTGCCTGGAGCCTCCAGAAGGTAGCTGGAAACACCATATATTTT. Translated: CAWSLQKVAGNTIYF.

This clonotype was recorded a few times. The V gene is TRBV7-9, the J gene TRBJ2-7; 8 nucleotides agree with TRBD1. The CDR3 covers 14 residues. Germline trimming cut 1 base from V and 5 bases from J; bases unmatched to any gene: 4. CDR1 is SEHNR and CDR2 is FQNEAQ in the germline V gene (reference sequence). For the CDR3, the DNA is TGTGCCAGCAGCTTAGAAGGGACAGGTCACGAGCAGTACTTC. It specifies CASSLEGTGHEQYF.

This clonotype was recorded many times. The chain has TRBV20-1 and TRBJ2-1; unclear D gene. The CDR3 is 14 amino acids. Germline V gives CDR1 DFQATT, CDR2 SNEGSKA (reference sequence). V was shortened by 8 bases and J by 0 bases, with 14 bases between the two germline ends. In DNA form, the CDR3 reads TGCAGTTCTGGGCTGCGACACTCCTACAATGAGCAGTTCTTC. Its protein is CSSGLRHSYNEQFF.

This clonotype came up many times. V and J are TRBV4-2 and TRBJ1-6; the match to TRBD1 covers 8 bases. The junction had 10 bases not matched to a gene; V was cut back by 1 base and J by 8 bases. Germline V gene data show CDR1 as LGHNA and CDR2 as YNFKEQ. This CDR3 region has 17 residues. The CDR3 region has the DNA TGTGCCAGCAGCCAAGGCGAATGGGGACAGGTCTATTCACCCCTCCACTTT. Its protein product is CASSQGEWGQVYSPLHF.

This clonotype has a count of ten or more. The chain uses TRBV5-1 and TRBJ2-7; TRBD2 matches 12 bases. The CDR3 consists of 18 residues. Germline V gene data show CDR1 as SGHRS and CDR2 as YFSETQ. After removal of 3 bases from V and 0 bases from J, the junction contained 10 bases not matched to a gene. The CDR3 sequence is CASSSLPGLAGSSYEQYF. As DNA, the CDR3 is TGCGCCAGCAGCTCCCTACCCGGACTAGCGGGGAGCTCCTACGAGCAGTACTTC.

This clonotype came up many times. The CDR3 is CASSLSRGAPHISTDTQYF. Here the CDR3 DNA reads TGTGCCAGCAGTTTATCCCGGGGAGCCCCACACATAAGCACAGATACGCAGTATTTT. The V and J genes are TRBV28 and TRBJ2-3; D possibly corresponds to TRBD2 (5 bases). Germline V gene sequence: CDR1 MDHEN, CDR2 SYDVKM. The CDR3 sequence is 19 residues long. Trimming left V 1 base short and J 0 bases short, with 20 bases between.

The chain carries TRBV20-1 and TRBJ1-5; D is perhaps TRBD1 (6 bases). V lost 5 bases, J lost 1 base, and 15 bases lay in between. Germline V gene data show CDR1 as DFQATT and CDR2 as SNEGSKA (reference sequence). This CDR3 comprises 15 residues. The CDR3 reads CSARSETGSNQPQHF. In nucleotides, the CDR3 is TGCAGTGCTCGGTCGGAGACAGGCAGCAATCAGCCCCAGCATTTT.

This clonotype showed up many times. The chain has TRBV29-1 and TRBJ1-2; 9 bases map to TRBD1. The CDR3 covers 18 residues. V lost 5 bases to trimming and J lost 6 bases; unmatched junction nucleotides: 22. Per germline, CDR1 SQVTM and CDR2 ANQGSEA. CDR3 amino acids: CSVNVLRGTGSGSNGYTF. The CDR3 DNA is TGCAGCGTTAACGTCCTCCGAGGGACAGGGAGTGGGAGTAATGGCTACACCTTC.

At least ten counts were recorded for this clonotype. In DNA form, the CDR3 reads TGCGCCAGCAGCTCCACTTTTGGGACTAGCGCCGTAAAATATTCCTACGAGCAGTACTTC. This sequence encodes CASSSTFGTSAVKYSYEQYF. The V call is TRBV5-1, the J call TRBJ2-7, with TRBD2 identical over 10 bases. This CDR3 is 20 amino acids long. Per the germline V gene, CDR1 is SGHRS and CDR2 is YFSETQ. J was trimmed by 1 base and V by 3 bases; bases with no gene match: 19.

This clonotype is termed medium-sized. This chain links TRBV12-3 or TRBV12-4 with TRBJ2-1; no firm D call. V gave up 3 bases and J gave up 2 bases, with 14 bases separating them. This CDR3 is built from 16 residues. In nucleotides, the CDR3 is TGTGCCAGCAGTTTCCAAGAACATGTCACCTACAATGAGCAGTTCTTC. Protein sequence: CASSFQEHVTYNEQFF.

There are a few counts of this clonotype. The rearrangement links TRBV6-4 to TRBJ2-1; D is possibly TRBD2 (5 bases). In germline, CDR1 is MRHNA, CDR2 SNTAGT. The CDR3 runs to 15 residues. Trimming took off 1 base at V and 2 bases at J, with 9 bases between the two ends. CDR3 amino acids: CASSDWPSPYNEQFF. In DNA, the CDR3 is TGTGCCAGCAGTGACTGGCCTAGCCCCTACAATGAGCAGTTCTTC.

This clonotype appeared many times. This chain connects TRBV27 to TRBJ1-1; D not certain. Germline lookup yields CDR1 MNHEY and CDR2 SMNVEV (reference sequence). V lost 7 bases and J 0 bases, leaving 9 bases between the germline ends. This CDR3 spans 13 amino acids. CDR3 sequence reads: CASTGNMNTEAFF. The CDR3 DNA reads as TGTGCCAGCACGGGTAACATGAACACTGAAGCTTTCTTT.

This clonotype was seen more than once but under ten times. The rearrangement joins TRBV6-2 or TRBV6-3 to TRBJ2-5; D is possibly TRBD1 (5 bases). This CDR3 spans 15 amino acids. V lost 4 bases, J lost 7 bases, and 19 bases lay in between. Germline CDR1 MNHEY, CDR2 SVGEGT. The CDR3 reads CASSLSGPKRGTQYF. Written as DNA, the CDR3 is TGTGCCAGCAGTTTGTCCGGGCCCAAAAGGGGGACCCAGTACTTC.